This TCR beta chain is drawn from a study of vaccination effects on CD4 cells after COVID-19. Pools of viral peptides were used by the ViraFEST assay to expand antigen-specific CD4+ T cells ahead of sequencing. Investigators separated out CD4+ T cells once around 11 days of culture had passed. Every participant took two doses of the BNT162b2 or mRNA-1273 vaccine. About this clone: The antigen is not known.

Clones were read by immunoSEQ multiplex PCR, and TCRdb kept only the in-frame ones, dropping some. The sample yields 25,000 to 40,000 clones, approximately 64% seen once. Germline CDR1 and CDR2: SQVTM and ANQGSEA. Between the trimmed V and J ends, which lost 4 bases and 1 base, there was a span of 9 bases. The CDR3 length is 13 residues. The sequenced sample was CD4+ T cells from PBMCs cultured with SARS-CoV-2 spike peptides, obtained after COVID-19 vaccination. V is TRBV29-1 and J is TRBJ2-3, with D possibly matching TRBD1 (5 bases). The clonotype originates from a human donor who received a COVID-19 vaccine. CDR3 sequence reads: CSVVAQGTDTQYF. The DNA of the CDR3 is TGCAGCGTTGTCGCACAGGGCACAGATACGCAGTATTTT.